These 24 T cell receptor beta chains originate from one sample sequenced in a study of blood T cell repertoires in COVID-19. This table comes from immunoSEQ multiplex PCR, and its TCRdb copy is limited to in-frame clones, with some not included. The sample shows 270,000 or so clones, roughly 85% of them seen only once. Sequencing was done on a sample of peripheral blood. These receptors were obtained from a woman in her forties or fifties who had recovered from COVID-19.

The chain employs TRBV7-9 and TRBJ2-4; tentatively, D is TRBD2 (6 bases). CDR3 size: 15 residues. Germline V gene data show CDR1 as SEHNR and CDR2 as FQNEAQ (reference sequence). V was trimmed by 3 bases and J by 7 bases, leaving 16 bases between them. The DNA of the CDR3 is TGTGCCAGCAGCTTGACCGGGCGGGGTTCCAACATTCAGTACTTC. Its translation is CASSLTGRGSNIQYF.

This chain joins TRBV28 and TRBJ2-1; 9 bases are a match to TRBD1. CDR3 length: 15 residues. With V trimmed by 5 bases and J by 4 bases, 6 bases remained unmatched. The germline V gene encodes CDR1 MDHEN and CDR2 SYDVKM. In DNA form, the CDR3 reads TGTGCCAGCAGTCCTCCCGGGACAGGGTACAATGAGCAGTTCTTC. Its protein product is CASSPPGTGYNEQFF.

This clone was counted only a few times. CDR3 protein: CASSLSRNEQFF. Here the CDR3 DNA reads TGTGCCAGCAGCTTGAGTAGAAATGAGCAGTTCTTC. The chain couples TRBV11-2 to TRBJ2-1, with D uncertain. Germline-derived CDR1 and CDR2 are SGHAT and FQNNGV. The CDR3 totals 12 residues. V lost 3 bases, J lost 7 bases, and 7 bases lay in between.

This clone was detected only once. The chain carries TRBV12-3 or TRBV12-4 and TRBJ2-7; D is ambiguous. Trimming took 3 bases from V and 2 from J, leaving 8 bases between them. The CDR3 covers 13 residues. CDR3 amino acids: CASSFGLAYEQYF. The CDR3 DNA reads as TGTGCCAGCAGTTTCGGGTTGGCCTACGAGCAGTACTTC.

A single count supports this clone. This chain connects TRBV10-3 to TRBJ1-3, with 7 bases identical to TRBD1. Losses at the gene ends were 6 bases for V and 0 bases for J; bases not matched to a gene: 5. In germline, CDR1 is ENHRY, CDR2 SYGVKD. This CDR3 contains 15 residues. The CDR3, as DNA: TGTGCCATCAGGAGAACAGGGGCCTCTGGAAACACCATATATTTT. Translation gives CAIRRTGASGNTIYF.

This clone was counted a single time. J is TRBJ2-1 and V is TRBV18, with 9 bases aligning to TRBD2. Losses at the gene ends were 3 bases for V and 5 bases for J; bases not matched to a gene: 5. The CDR3 has 15 amino acids. Germline loops: CDR1 KGHSH, CDR2 LQKENI. CDR3 in amino acids: CASSPASGVDNEQFF. CDR3 coding DNA: TGTGCCAGCTCACCTGCTAGCGGGGTCGACAATGAGCAGTTCTTC.

Concerning this clone: The junction departs from the called germline gene at one end, perhaps through a read error. V usage is TRBV18 and J usage is TRBJ1-2; a possible D gene is TRBD1 (5 bases). The germline V gene has CDR1 KGHSH and CDR2 LQKENI. The CDR3 length is 12 residues. The CDR3 DNA follows: TGTGCCAGCTCACCCAACGAGTCAGGGACTGCCTTC. Residues: CASSPNESGTAF.

The rearrangement links TRBV29-1 to TRBJ2-1; no definite D call. CDR3 length: 12 amino acids. The germline gives CDR1 SQVTM, CDR2 ANQGSEA. V was trimmed by 4 bases and J by 2 bases, leaving 6 bases between them. CDR3 amino acids: CSVVLPYNEQFF. CDR3 in DNA: TGCAGCGTTGTTCTCCCCTACAATGAGCAGTTCTTC.

V and J are TRBV18 and TRBJ1-1; TRBD1 aligns across 8 bases. Looked up from germline, CDR1 is KGHSH and CDR2 is LQKENI. The CDR3 runs to 15 residues. V was clipped by 2 bases and J by 1 base; unmatched bases: 3. The CDR3 reads CASSPMGQANTEAFF. DNA of the CDR3: TGTGCCAGCTCACCAATGGGACAGGCGAACACTGAAGCTTTCTTT.

This clone was seen only once. The chain couples TRBV12-5 to TRBJ2-1, with TRBD2 matching 9 bases. Trimming removed 0 bases from V and 4 bases from J; junction bases left unmatched: 10. This CDR3 spans 18 amino acids. Germline CDR1 LGHNT, CDR2 FRNRAP. The CDR3 protein is CASGLVTAGGGAYNEQFF. Here the CDR3 DNA reads TGTGCTAGTGGTTTGGTTACGGCGGGCGGGGGGGCTTACAATGAGCAGTTCTTC.

Written as DNA, the CDR3 is TGTGCCAGCAGCCGTTTGACAGGGGGAAACACTGAAGCTTTCTTT. It is translated as CASSRLTGGNTEAFF. The chain has TRBV7-2 and TRBJ1-1, with 9 nucleotides matching TRBD1. The germline gives CDR1 SGHTA, CDR2 FQGNSA. Germline trimming cut 5 bases from V and 2 bases from J; bases unmatched to any gene: 6. This CDR3 is built from 15 residues.

J is TRBJ2-3 and V is TRBV9; TRBD1 matches at 12 bases. The V segment lost 3 bases and the J segment 4 bases; nucleotides outside the gene matches: 3. CDR3 size: 15 residues. Germline V gene data show CDR1 as SGDLS and CDR2 as YYNGEE. Here the CDR3 DNA reads TGTGCCAGCAGCGACGGGACAGGGGGCTCAGATACGCAGTATTTT. Protein product: CASSDGTGGSDTQYF.

The chain uses TRBV4-1 and TRBJ1-1; the D is unclear. Trimming took off 6 bases at V and 6 bases at J, with 23 bases between the two ends. CDR3 length: 16 residues. CDR1 MGHRA and CDR2 YSYEKL come from the germline V gene. This CDR3 is CASSPSGPGTTPEAFF. The CDR3, as DNA: TGCGCCAGCAGTCCGAGTGGTCCAGGAACAACACCTGAAGCTTTCTTT.

The chain recombines TRBV3-1 (or the pseudogene TRBV3-2) with TRBJ2-1, with D unresolved. V was cut by 2 bases and J by 4 bases, with 12 bases left in between. Germline loops: CDR1 LGHDT, CDR2 YNNKEL (reference sequence). The CDR3 has 15 amino acids. In nucleotides, the CDR3 is TGTGCCAGCAGCCAAAATTACCAAGCATACAATGAGCAGTTCTTC. This gives the protein CASSQNYQAYNEQFF.

The V call is TRBV19, the J call TRBJ2-1; D may be TRBD1 (6 bases). Germline assignment: CDR1 LNHDA and CDR2 SQIVND (reference sequence). The CDR3 loop spans 18 amino acids. The ends were cut back, 5 bases at V and 7 bases at J, with 27 bases in the middle. The CDR3 reads CASSGETGPWVEGNEQFF. The CDR3 bases are TGTGCCAGTAGTGGAGAGACAGGTCCTTGGGTGGAAGGGAATGAGCAGTTCTTC. The whole variable domain, filled in from reference TRBV19 and TRBJ2-1, reads DGGITQSPKYLFRKEGQNVTLSCEQNLNHDAMYWYRQDPGQGLRLIYYSQIVNDFQKGDIAEGYSVSREKKESFPLTVTSAQKNPTAFYLCASSGETGPWVEGNEQFFGPGTRLTVL.

The chain links TRBV4-3 to TRBJ1-3; possibly TRBD1 for D (5 bases). Between the trimmed V and J ends, which lost 0 bases and 1 base, there was a span of 7 bases. Per germline, CDR1 LGHNA and CDR2 YSLEER. The CDR3 is 15 residues long. CDR3 DNA sequence: TGCGCCAGCAGCCAAGAAGCAGGGTCTGGAAACACCATATATTTT. Encoded protein: CASSQEAGSGNTIYF.

The chain recombines TRBV7-2 with TRBJ2-3, with a weak D call TRBD1 (6 bases). Germline CDR1 SGHTA, CDR2 FQGNSA. This CDR3 is 15 amino acids long. V lost 5 bases, J lost 2 bases, and 14 bases lay in between. The CDR3 nucleotides are TGTGCCAGCAGCGGGGGCTGGGGGCTCACAGATACGCAGTATTTT. It translates to CASSGGWGLTDTQYF. The full variable domain, completed using reference TRBV7-2 and TRBJ2-3, is GAGVSQSPSNKVTEKGKDVELRCDPISGHTALYWYRQSLGQGLEFLIYFQGNSAPDKSGLPSDRFSAERTGGSVSTLTIQRTQQEDSAVYLCASSGGWGLTDTQYFGPGTRLTVL.

J is TRBJ1-2 and V is TRBV27, with D maybe TRBD1 (6 bases). The CDR3 length is 14 residues. Germline V gene sequence: CDR1 MNHEY, CDR2 SMNVEV (reference sequence). Between the trimmed V and J ends, which lost 5 bases and 8 bases, there was a span of 18 bases. The CDR3, as DNA: TGTGCCAGCAGTAGAGGACAGCTTGACTCCGGCTACACCTTC. It codes for CASSRGQLDSGYTF.

J is TRBJ2-1 and V is TRBV6-6; maybe TRBD1 (6 bases). This CDR3 is 11 amino acids long. Germline V gives CDR1 MNHNY, CDR2 SVGAGI (reference sequence). Trimming took off 3 bases at V and 14 bases at J, with 11 bases between the two ends. In nucleotides, the CDR3 is TGTGCCAGCAGTTATCGGACAGAGGAGTTCTTC. This sequence encodes CASSYRTEEFF.

This rearrangement joins TRBV7-9 to TRBJ1-1; the D is unclear. This CDR3 spans 13 amino acids. Germline V gene data show CDR1 as SEHNR and CDR2 as FQNEAQ (reference sequence). With 4 bases removed from V and 4 bases from J, the gap between germline ends came to 10 bases. DNA for the CDR3: TGTGCCAGCAGCTCAAAACCGGGCACTGAAGCTTTCTTT. Residues: CASSSKPGTEAFF.

Ten or more counts support this clone. This chain uses TRBV18 with TRBJ2-3, with 7 bases fitting TRBD1. The length of the CDR3 is 15 residues. CDR1 and CDR2 from the germline V gene are KGHSH and LQKENI. After removal of 6 bases from V and 0 bases from J, the junction contained 6 bases not matched to a gene. The CDR3 region is CASSPDRSSTDTQYF. Written as DNA, the CDR3 is TGTGCCAGCTCGCCGGACAGGTCGAGCACAGATACGCAGTATTTT.

This sequence joins TRBV5-1 and TRBJ2-7; the match to TRBD1 covers 10 bases. Germline V CDR1 and CDR2: SGHRS, YFSETQ. The V gene end was trimmed by 4 bases and the J gene end by 2 bases; junction bases not matched to a gene: 3. The CDR3 has 14 amino acids. In DNA form, the CDR3 reads TGCGCCAGCAGCATTGGGACAGGGGCCTACGAGCAGTACTTC. This gives the protein CASSIGTGAYEQYF.

The chain recombines TRBV6-5 with TRBJ1-2; 11 bases match TRBD1. Trimming at V came to 4 bases and at J to 4 bases, leaving 5 bases not matched to a gene. The CDR3 has 15 residues. From germline, CDR1 is MNHEY and CDR2 SVGAGI. CDR3: CASSSDRGRVYGYTF. In nucleotides, the CDR3 is TGTGCCAGCAGTTCGGACAGGGGGCGAGTCTATGGCTACACCTTC.

The chain has TRBV28 and TRBJ2-1; 9 bases fit TRBD2. CDR1 and CDR2 (germline): MDHEN, SYDVKM. With V trimmed by 5 bases and J by 7 bases, 12 bases remained unmatched. This CDR3 is 16 amino acids long. CDR3 loop: CASSRGPGLAPNEQFF. The CDR3 nucleotides read TGTGCCAGCAGTAGGGGCCCGGGACTAGCCCCAAATGAGCAGTTCTTC.